These 9 T cell receptor beta chains share one sample of origin, sequenced in a study of OX40 agonist ivuxolimab in advanced cancers. Some clones are missing from TCRdb's copy, which holds only in-frame ones; the method was immunoSEQ multiplex PCR. The data show about 67,000 clones, 80% to 90% seen once. The starting material was CD4+ or CD8+ T cells sorted from blood, obtained in a trial of the OX40 agonist ivuxolimab. The receptors were sampled from an adult with an advanced solid tumor such as melanoma, head and neck, liver or kidney cancer.

This chain joins TRBV6-5 and TRBJ2-7, with D hard to call. CDR3 length: 13 amino acids. V lost 4 bases and J 3 bases, leaving 10 bases between the germline ends. Germline CDR1 is MNHEY and CDR2 is SVGAGI. The CDR3 DNA reads TGTGCCAGCAGTTCTTCCAGCGTCTACGAGCAGTACTTC. Translation gives CASSSSSVYEQYF.

The chain links TRBV6-6 to TRBJ2-7; D is perhaps TRBD2 (5 bases). Germline V gives CDR1 MNHNY, CDR2 SVGAGI (reference sequence). Trimming pared 2 bases from V and 4 bases from J, leaving 9 bases between. The CDR3 length is 13 residues. This CDR3 reads CASSYGRRYEQYF. CDR3 DNA: TGTGCCAGCAGTTACGGGAGAAGGTACGAGCAGTACTTC.

This rearrangement joins TRBV28 to TRBJ2-7; 7 nucleotides line up with TRBD2. CDR1 MDHEN and CDR2 SYDVKM come from the germline V gene. CDR3 length: 16 amino acids. V shed 8 bases and J 0 bases; nucleotides not matched to a gene: 13. CDR3 sequence: CASLTWEGGNSYEQYF. The CDR3 DNA follows: TGTGCCAGCCTCACTTGGGAGGGCGGTAACTCCTACGAGCAGTACTTC.

This clone has just a few counts. V is TRBV27 and J is TRBJ1-2; possibly TRBD1 for D (5 bases). The CDR3 length is 17 residues. V gave up 5 bases and J gave up 3 bases, with 22 bases separating them. Germline V gene data show CDR1 as MNHEY and CDR2 as SMNVEV (reference sequence). CDR3 in amino acids: CASSPRQTSDVDYGYTF. As DNA, the CDR3 is TGTGCCAGCAGTCCTCGACAGACCTCAGACGTAGACTATGGCTACACCTTC.

This clone was detected only a few times. Other nucleotide sequences in the sample specify the same CDR3. This chain connects TRBV10-3 to TRBJ2-7, with TRBD1 matching over 10 bases. This CDR3 is built from 14 residues. V gave up 2 bases and J gave up 4 bases; unmatched junction bases: 2. CDR1 ENHRY and CDR2 SYGVKD come from the germline V gene. The CDR3 region is CAISEKGQGYEQYF. CDR3 nucleotide sequence: TGTGCCATCAGTGAGAAGGGACAGGGGTACGAGCAGTACTTC.

The gene calls are TRBV7-3 and TRBJ2-5; 11 bases are shared with TRBD2. The V gene's germline CDR1 is SGHTA and CDR2 FQGTGA. The ends lost 5 bases at V and 1 base at J; junction bases unmatched: 6. This CDR3 region has 16 residues. This chain's CDR3 is CASSAYSGGAQETQYF. DNA for the CDR3: TGTGCCAGCAGCGCGTATAGCGGGGGGGCCCAAGAGACCCAGTACTTC. The variable domain in full, with the rest retrieved from reference TRBV7-3 and TRBJ2-5, is GAGVSQTPSNKVTEKGKYVELRCDPISGHTALYWYRQSLGQGPEFLIYFQGTGAADDSGLPNDRFFAVRPEGSVSTLKIQRTERGDSAVYLCASSAYSGGAQETQYFGPGTRLLVL.

This clone was found once. J is TRBJ2-5 and V is TRBV28; no firm D call. Trimming shortened V by 2 bases and J by 3 bases, and 7 bases separated the two germline ends. Germline V gene lookup returns CDR1 MDHEN and CDR2 SYDVKM. The CDR3 contains 13 residues. The CDR3 sequence is CASSLQAKETQYF. CDR3 bases: TGTGCCAGCAGTTTACAAGCAAAAGAGACCCAGTACTTC.

The chain combines TRBV6-5 with TRBJ1-5, with D perhaps TRBD1 (5 bases). This CDR3 region has 14 residues. Germline V gene data show CDR1 as MNHEY and CDR2 as SVGAGI. Deletions cut 6 bases from V and 6 bases from J, with 15 bases between. The CDR3 reads CASSPMEGSQPQHF. DNA of the CDR3: TGTGCCAGCAGCCCTATGGAGGGGAGTCAGCCCCAGCATTTT.

The CDR3 bases are TGTGCCAGCAGCTTAGTCCGGGAGCAGTTCTTC. It encodes CASSLVREQFF. The J gene is TRBJ2-1, the V gene TRBV11-2; D uncertain. Germline CDR1 reads SGHAT; CDR2 reads FQNNGV. V was shortened by 1 base and J by 10 bases, with 5 bases between the two germline ends. The CDR3 contains 11 residues.